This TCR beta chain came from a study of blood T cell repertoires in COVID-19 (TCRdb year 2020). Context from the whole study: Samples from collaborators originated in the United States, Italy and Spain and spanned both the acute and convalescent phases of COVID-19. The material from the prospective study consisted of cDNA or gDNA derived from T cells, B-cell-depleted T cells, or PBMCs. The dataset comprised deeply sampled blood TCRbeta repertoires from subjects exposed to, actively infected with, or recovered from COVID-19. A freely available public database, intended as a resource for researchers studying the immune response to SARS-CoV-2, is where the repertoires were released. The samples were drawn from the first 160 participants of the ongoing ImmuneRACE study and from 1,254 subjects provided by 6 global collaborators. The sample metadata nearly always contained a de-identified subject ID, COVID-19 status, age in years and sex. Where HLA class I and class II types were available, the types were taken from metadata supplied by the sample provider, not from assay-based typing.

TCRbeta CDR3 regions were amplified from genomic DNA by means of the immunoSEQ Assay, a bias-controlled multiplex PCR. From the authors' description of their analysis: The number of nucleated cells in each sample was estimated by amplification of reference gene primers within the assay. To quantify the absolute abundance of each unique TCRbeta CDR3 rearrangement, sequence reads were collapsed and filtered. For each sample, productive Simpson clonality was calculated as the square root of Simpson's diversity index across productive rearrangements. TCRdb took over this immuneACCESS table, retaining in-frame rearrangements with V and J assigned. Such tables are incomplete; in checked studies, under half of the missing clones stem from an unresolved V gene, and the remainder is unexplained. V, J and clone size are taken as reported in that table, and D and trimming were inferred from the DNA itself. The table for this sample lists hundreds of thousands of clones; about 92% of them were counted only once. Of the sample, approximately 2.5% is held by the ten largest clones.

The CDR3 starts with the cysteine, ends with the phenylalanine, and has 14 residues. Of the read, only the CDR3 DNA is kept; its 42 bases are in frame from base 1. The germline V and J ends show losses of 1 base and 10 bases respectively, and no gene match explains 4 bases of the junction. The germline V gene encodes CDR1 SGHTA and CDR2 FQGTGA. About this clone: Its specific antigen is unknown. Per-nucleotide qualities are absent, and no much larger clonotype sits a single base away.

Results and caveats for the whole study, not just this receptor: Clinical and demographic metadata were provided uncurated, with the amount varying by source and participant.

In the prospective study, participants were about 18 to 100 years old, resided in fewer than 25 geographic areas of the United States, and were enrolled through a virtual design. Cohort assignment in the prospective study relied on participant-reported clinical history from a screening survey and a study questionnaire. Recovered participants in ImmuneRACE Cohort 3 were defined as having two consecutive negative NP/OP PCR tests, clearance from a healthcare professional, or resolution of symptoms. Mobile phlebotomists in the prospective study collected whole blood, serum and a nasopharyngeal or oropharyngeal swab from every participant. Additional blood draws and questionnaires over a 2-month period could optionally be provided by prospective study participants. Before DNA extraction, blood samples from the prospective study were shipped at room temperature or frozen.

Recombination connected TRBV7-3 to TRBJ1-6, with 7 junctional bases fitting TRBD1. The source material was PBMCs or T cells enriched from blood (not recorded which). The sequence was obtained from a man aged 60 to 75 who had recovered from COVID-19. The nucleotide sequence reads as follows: TGTGCCAGCAGCTTAAAACGACAGGGCTCACCCCTCCACTTT. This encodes CASSLKRQGSPLHF.